A single sample is the source of the 2 T cell receptor beta chains below, sequenced in a study of T cell responses to AZD1222 COVID-19 vaccine. Only in-frame clones appear in the TCRdb table, and some are missing; sequencing was by immunoSEQ multiplex PCR. The sample lists under 130,000 clones, nearly 90% occurring once. The specimen comprised peripheral blood, sampled 28 days after the second AZD1222 dose. Every receptor here comes from an adult who received the AZD1222 COVID-19 vaccine.

This clone was seen a single time. The chain is built from TRBV7-2 and TRBJ2-3, with D possibly matching TRBD2 (6 bases). In germline, CDR1 is SGHTA, CDR2 FQGNSA. The germline V and J ends were trimmed by 1 base and 4 bases, with 12 bases remaining between them. The CDR3 runs 15 residues. DNA of the CDR3: TGTGCCAGCAGCTTAGACGGGAGAAGGGCAGATACGCAGTATTTT. Its protein is CASSLDGRRADTQYF.

V gene TRBV5-1 combines with J gene TRBJ1-5; D is ambiguous. Germline values: CDR1 SGHRS, CDR2 YFSETQ. The V end lost 0 bases, the J end lost 4 bases, and 11 bases lay between the germline ends. The CDR3 spans 15 residues. The DNA for the CDR3 is TGCGCCAGCAGCTTGGAAGGGAGATGGAATCAGCCCCAGCATTTT. This translates into CASSLEGRWNQPQHF.